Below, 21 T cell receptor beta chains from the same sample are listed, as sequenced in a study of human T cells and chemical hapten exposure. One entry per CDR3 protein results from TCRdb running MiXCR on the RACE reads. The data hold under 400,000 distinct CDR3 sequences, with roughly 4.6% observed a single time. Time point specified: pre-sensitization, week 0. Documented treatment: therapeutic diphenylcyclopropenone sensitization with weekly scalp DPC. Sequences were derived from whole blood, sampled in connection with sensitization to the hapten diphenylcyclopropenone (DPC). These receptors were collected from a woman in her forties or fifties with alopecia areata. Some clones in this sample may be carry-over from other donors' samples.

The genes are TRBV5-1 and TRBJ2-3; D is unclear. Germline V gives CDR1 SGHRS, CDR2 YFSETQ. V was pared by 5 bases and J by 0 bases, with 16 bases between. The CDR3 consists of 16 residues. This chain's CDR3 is CASRFPLGESTDTQYF. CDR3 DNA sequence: TGCGCCAGCAGGTTTCCTCTAGGAGAGAGCACAGATACGCAGTATTTT.

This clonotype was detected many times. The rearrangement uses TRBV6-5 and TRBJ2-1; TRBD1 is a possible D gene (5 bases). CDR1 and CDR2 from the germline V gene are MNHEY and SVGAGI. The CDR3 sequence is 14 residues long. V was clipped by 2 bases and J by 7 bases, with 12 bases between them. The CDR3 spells CASSYVGRANEQFF. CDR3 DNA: TGTGCCAGCAGTTACGTGGGCAGGGCAAATGAGCAGTTCTTC.

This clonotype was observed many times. The CDR3 sequence: CASSLERLAEYNEQFF. The CDR3 DNA follows: TGTGCCAGCAGCTTAGAACGGCTAGCGGAATACAATGAGCAGTTCTTC. The chain carries TRBV11-2 and TRBJ2-1, with 7 positions matching TRBD2. J was trimmed by 4 bases and V by 0 bases; bases with no gene match: 6. Germline V gives CDR1 SGHAT, CDR2 FQNNGV. This CDR3 has 16 amino acids.

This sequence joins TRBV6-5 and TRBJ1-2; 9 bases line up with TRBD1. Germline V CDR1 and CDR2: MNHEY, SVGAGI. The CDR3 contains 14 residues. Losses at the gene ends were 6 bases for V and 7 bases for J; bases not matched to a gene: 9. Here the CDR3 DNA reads TGTGCCAGCAGAAAAACAGGGGGCTCGCGTGGCTACACCTTC. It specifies CASRKTGGSRGYTF.

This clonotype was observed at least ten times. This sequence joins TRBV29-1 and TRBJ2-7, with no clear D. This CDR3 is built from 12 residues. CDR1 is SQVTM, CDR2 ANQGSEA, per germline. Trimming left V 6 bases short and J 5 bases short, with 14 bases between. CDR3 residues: CSVRAGVDEQYF. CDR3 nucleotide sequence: TGCAGCGTAAGAGCTGGGGTGGACGAGCAGTACTTC.

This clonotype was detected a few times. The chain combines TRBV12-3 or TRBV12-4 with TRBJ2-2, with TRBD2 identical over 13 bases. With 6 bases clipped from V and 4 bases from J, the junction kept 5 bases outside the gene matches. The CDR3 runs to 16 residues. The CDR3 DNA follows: TGTGCCAGCAGAACACTAGCGGGGGGGCGCACCGGGGAGCTGTTTTTT. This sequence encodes CASRTLAGGRTGELFF.

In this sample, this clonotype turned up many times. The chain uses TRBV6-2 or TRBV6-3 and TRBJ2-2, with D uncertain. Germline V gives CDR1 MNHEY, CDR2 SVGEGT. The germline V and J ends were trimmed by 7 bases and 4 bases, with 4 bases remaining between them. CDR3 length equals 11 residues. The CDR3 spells CASTGTGELFF. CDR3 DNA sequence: TGTGCCAGCACAGGCACCGGGGAGCTGTTTTTT.

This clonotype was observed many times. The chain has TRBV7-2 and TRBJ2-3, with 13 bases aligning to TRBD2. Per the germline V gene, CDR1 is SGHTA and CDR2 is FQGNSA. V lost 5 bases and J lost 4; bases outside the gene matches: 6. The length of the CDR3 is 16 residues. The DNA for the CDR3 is TGTGCCAGCAGCCTCACTAGCGGGGGGGCCTCAGATACGCAGTATTTT. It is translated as CASSLTSGGASDTQYF. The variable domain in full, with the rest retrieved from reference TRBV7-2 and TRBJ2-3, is GAGVSQSPSNKVTEKGKDVELRCDPISGHTALYWYRQSLGQGLEFLIYFQGNSAPDKSGLPSDRFSAERTGGSVSTLTIQRTQQEDSAVYLCASSLTSGGASDTQYFGPGTRLTVL.

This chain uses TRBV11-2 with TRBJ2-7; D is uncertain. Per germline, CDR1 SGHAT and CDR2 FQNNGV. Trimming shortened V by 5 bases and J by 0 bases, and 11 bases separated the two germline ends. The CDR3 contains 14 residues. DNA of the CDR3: TGTGCCAGCAGCCCAATCTCCGGCTCCTACGAGCAGTACTTC. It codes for CASSPISGSYEQYF.

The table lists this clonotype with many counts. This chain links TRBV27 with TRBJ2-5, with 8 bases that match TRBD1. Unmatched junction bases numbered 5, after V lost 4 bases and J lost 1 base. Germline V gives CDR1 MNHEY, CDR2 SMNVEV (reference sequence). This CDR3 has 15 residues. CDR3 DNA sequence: TGTGCCAGCAGTTCCCCGGGGACAGGCCAAGAGACCCAGTACTTC. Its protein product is CASSSPGTGQETQYF.

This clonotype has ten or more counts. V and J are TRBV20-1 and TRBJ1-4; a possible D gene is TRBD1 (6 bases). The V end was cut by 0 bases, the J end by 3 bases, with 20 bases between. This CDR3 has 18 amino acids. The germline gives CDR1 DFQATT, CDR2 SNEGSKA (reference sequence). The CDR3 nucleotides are TGCAGTGCTAGAGATGGTTTTCGTCCGGGGGCGGCTAATGAAAAACTGTTTTTT. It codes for CSARDGFRPGAANEKLFF.

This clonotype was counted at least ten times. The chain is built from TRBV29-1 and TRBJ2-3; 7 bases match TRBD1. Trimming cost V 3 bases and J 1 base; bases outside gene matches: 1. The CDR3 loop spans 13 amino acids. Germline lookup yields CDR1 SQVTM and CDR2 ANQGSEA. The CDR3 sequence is CSVDQGGTDTQYF. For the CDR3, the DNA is TGCAGCGTTGACCAGGGGGGCACAGATACGCAGTATTTT.

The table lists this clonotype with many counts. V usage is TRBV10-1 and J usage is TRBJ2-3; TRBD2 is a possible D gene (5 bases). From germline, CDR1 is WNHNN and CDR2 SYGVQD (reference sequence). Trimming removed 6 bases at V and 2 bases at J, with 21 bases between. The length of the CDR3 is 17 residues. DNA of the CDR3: TGCGCCAGCAGCCCTCGTGAGGGTCCCCGAGCCACAGATACGCAGTATTTT. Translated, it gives CASSPREGPRATDTQYF.

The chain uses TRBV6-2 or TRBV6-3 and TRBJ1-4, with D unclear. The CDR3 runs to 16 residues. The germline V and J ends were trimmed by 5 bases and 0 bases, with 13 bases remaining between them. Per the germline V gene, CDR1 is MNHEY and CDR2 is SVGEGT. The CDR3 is CASSKPLRATNEKLFF. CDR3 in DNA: TGTGCCAGCAGTAAACCCCTCAGAGCAACTAATGAAAAACTGTTTTTT.

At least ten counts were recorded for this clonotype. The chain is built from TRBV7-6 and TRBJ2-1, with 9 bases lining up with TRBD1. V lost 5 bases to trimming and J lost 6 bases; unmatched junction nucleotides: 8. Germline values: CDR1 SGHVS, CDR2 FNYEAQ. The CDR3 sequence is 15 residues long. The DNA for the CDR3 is TGTGCCAGCAGCCCCGGACAGGGGTGGGTCAATGAGCAGTTCTTC. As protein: CASSPGQGWVNEQFF. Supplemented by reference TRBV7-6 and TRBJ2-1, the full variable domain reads GAGVSQSPRYKVTKRGQDVALRCDPISGHVSLYWYRQALGQGPEFLTYFNYEAQQDKSGLPNDRFSAERPEGSISTLTIQRTEQRDSAMYRCASSPGQGWVNEQFFGPGTRLTVL.

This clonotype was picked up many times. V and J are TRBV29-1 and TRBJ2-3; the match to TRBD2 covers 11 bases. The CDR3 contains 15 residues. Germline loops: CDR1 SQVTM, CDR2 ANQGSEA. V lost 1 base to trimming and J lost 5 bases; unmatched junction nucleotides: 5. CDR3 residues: CSVEGLAGGQDTQYF. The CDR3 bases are TGCAGCGTTGAAGGCCTAGCGGGGGGTCAAGATACGCAGTATTTT.

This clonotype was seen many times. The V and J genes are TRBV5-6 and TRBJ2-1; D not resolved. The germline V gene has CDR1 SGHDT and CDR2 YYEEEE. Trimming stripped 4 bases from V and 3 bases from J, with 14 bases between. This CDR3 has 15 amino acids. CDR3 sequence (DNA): TGTGCCAGCAGCACGTTGCTAGGCCACTACAATGAGCAGTTCTTC. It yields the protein CASSTLLGHYNEQFF.

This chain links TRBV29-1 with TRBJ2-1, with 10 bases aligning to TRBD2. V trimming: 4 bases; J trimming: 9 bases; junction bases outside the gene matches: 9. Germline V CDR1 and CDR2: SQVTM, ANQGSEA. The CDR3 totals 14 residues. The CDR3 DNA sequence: TGCAGCGTTGGCTCAGCGGGGGGGCCGGCTGAGCAGTTCTTC. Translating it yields CSVGSAGGPAEQFF.

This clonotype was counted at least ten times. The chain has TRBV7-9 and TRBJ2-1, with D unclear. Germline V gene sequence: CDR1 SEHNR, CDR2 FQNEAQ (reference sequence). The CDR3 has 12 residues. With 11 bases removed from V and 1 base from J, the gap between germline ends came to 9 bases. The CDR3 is CACGRSYNEQFF. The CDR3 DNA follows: TGTGCCTGCGGACGGTCCTACAATGAGCAGTTCTTC.

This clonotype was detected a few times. The CDR3 region has the DNA TGCAGTGCTATAGGTGCCTACGAGCAGTACTTC. It encodes CSAIGAYEQYF. This chain links TRBV20-1 with TRBJ2-7, with D hard to call. This CDR3 is built from 11 residues. Germline V gene sequence: CDR1 DFQATT, CDR2 SNEGSKA (reference sequence). V was trimmed by 4 bases and J by 2 bases, leaving 6 bases between them.

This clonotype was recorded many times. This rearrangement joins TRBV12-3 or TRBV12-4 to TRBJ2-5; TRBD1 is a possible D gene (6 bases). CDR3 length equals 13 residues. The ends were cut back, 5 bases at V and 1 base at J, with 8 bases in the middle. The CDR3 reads CASSPGAQETQYF. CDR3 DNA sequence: TGTGCCAGCAGTCCAGGGGCCCAAGAGACCCAGTACTTC.